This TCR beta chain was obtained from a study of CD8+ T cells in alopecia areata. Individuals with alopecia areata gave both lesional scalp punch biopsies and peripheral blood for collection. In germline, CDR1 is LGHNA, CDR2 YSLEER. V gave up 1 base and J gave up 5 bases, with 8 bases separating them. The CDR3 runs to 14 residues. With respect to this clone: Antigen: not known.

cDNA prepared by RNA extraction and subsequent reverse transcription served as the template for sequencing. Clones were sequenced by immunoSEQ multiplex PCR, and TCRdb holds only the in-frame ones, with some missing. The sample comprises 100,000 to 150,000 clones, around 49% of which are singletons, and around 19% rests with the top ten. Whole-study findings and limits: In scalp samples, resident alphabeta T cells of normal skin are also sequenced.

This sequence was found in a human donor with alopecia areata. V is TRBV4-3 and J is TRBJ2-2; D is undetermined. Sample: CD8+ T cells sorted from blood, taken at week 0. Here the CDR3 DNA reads TGCGCCAGCAGCCAAGTTGAAGCTACCGGGGAGCTGTTTTTT. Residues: CASSQVEATGELFF.